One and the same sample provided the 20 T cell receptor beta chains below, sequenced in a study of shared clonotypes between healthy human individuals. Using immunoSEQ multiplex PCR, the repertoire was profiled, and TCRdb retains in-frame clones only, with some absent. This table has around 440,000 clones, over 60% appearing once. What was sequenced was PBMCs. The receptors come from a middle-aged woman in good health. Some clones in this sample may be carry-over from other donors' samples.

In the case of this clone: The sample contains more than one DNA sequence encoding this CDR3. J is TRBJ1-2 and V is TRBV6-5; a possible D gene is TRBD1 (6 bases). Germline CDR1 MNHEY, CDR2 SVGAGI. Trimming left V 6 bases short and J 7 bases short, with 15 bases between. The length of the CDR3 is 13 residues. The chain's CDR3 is CASRDRDGSGYTF. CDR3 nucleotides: TGTGCCAGCAGGGACAGAGATGGAAGTGGCTACACCTTC.

CDR3 residues: CASSFRMGYTF. The DNA of the CDR3 is TGTGCCAGCAGTTTCCGTATGGGCTACACCTTC. The rearrangement uses TRBV28 and TRBJ1-2; D is ambiguous. The length of the CDR3 is 11 residues. The germline V and J ends were trimmed by 3 bases and 8 bases, with 7 bases remaining between them. CDR1 and CDR2 (germline): MDHEN, SYDVKM.

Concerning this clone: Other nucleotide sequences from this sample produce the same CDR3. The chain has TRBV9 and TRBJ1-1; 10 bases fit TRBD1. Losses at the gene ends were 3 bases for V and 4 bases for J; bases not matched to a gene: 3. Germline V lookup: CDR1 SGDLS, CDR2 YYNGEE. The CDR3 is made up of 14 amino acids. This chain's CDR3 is CASSATGGFTEAFF. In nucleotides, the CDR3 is TGTGCCAGCAGCGCGACAGGGGGCTTCACTGAAGCTTTCTTT.

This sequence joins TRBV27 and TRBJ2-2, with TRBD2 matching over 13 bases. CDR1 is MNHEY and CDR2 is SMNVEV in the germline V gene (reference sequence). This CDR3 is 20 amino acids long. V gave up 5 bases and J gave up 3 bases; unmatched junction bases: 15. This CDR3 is CASSRRLAGGPTGDTGELFF. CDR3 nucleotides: TGTGCCAGCAGTCGAAGACTAGCGGGAGGCCCTACCGGGGACACCGGGGAGCTGTTTTTT.

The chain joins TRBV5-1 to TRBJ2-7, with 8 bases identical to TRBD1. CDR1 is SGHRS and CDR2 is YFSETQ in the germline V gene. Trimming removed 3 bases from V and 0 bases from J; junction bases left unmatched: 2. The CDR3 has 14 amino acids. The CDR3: CASSSGTGSYEQYF. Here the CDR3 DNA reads TGCGCCAGCAGCTCGGGGACAGGCTCCTACGAGCAGTACTTC.

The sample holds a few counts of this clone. CDR3: CASSPWGSFSSYEQYF. The CDR3 coding sequence is TGTGCCAGCAGCCCCTGGGGTAGCTTCAGCTCCTACGAGCAGTACTTC. V and J are TRBV11-2 and TRBJ2-5; D not resolved. Near its end, the DNA agrees better with TRBJ2-7, so the J call may be wrong. This CDR3 has 16 residues. Germline V CDR1 and CDR2: SGHAT, FQNNGV.

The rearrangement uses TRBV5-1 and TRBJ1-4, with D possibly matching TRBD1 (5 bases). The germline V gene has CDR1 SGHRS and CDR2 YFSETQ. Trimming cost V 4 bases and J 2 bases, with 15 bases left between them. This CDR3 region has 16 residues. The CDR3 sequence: CASSLSVGTTNEKLFF. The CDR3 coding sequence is TGCGCCAGCAGCCTCTCAGTTGGGACGACTAATGAAAAACTGTTTTTT.

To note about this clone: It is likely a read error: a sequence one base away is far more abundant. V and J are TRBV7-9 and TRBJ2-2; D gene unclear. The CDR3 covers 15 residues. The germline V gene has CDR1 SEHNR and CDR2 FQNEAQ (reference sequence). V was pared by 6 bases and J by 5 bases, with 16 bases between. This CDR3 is CASSSPRIRTGELFF. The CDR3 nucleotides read TGTGCCAGCAGTTCCCCCAGAATAAGGACCGGGGAGCTGTTTTTT.

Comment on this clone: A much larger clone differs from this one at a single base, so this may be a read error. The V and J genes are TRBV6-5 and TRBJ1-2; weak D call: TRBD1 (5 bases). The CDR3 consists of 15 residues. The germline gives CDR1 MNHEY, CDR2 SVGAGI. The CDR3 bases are TGTGCCAGCAGTTATTCGACTGAGGGGAACTATGACTACACCTTC. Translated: CASSYSTEGNYDYTF.

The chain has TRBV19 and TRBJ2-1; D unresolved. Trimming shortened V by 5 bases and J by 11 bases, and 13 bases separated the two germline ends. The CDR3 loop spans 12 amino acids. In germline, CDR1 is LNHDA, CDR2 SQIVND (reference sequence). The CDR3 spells CASSPEGFQQFF. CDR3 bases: TGTGCCAGTAGTCCCGAAGGATTCCAGCAGTTCTTC.

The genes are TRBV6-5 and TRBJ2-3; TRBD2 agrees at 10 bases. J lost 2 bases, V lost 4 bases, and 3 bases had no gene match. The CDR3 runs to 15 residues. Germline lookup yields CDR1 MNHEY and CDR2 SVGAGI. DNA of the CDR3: TGTGCCAGCAGTTCCGGGACTAGCGACACAGATACGCAGTATTTT. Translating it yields CASSSGTSDTDTQYF.

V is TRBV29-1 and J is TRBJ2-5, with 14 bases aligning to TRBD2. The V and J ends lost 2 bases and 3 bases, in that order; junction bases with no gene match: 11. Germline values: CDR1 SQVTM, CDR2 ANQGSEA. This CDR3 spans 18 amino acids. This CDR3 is CSVERGTSGRHWEETQYF. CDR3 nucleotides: TGCAGCGTTGAAAGGGGGACTAGCGGGAGACATTGGGAAGAGACCCAGTACTTC.

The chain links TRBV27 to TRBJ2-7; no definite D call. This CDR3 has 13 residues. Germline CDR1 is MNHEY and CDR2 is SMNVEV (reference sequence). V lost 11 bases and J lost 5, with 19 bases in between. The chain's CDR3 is CASWSQGNHEQYF. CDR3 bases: TGTGCCTCCTGGTCTCAAGGGAACCACGAGCAGTACTTC.

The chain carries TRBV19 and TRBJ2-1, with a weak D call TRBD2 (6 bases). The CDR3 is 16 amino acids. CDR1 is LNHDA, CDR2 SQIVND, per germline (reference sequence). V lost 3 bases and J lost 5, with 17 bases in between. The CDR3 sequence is CASSIPTGRRDNEQFF. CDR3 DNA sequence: TGTGCCAGTAGTATCCCAACCGGGAGAAGAGACAATGAGCAGTTCTTC.

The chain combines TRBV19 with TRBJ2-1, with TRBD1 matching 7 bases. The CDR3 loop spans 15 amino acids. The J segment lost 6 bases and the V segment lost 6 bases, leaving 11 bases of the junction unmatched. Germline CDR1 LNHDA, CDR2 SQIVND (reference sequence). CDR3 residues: CASSNQQGSGNEQFF. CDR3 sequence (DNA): TGTGCCAGTAGCAACCAACAGGGGAGCGGCAATGAGCAGTTCTTC.

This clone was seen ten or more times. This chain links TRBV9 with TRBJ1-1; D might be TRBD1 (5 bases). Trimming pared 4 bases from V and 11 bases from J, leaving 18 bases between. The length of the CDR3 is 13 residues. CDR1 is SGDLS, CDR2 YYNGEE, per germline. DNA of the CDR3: TGTGCCAGCAGCCCTAGTGCCAGGGAGGACGCTTTCTTT. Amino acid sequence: CASSPSAREDAFF.

CDR3 DNA sequence: TGTGCCAGCAGCAACCTGGATGAGCAGTTCTTC. It translates to CASSNLDEQFF. V and J are TRBV7-8 and TRBJ2-1; D unresolved. CDR3 length: 11 amino acids. Per germline, CDR1 SGHVS and CDR2 FQNEAQ. V lost 5 bases and J lost 8, with 7 bases in between.

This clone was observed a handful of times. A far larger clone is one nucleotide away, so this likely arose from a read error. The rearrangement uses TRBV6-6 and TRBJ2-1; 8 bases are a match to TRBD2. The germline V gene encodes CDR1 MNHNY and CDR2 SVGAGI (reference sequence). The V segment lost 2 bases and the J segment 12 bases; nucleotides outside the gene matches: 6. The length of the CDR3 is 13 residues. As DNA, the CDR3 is TGTGCCAGCAGTTACCGGGGGGGCTATGGGCAGTTCTTC. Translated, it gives CASSYRGGYGQFF.

CDR3 residues: CATSGLGGNEQFF. The CDR3, as DNA: TGTGCCACCAGCGGATTAGGAGGGAATGAGCAGTTCTTC. This chain uses TRBV15 with TRBJ2-1; D is perhaps TRBD2 (6 bases). This CDR3 is 13 amino acids long. Germline V gene lookup returns CDR1 LNHNV and CDR2 YYDKDF (reference sequence). V was clipped by 5 bases and J by 7 bases, with 12 bases between them.

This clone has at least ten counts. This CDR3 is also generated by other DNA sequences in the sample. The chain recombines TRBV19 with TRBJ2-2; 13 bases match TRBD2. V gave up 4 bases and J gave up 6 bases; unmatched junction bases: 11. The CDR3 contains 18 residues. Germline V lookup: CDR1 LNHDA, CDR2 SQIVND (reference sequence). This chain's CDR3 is CASSKPGLAGSGAGELFF. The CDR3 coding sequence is TGTGCCAGTAGTAAACCGGGACTAGCGGGAAGTGGTGCCGGGGAGCTGTTTTTT. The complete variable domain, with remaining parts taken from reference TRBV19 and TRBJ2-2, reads DGGITQSPKYLFRKEGQNVTLSCEQNLNHDAMYWYRQDPGQGLRLIYYSQIVNDFQKGDIAEGYSVSREKKESFPLTVTSAQKNPTAFYLCASSKPGLAGSGAGELFFGEGSRLTVL.